The clone carrying this TCR beta chain came up many times. The data derive from a study of response to subunit inactivated influenza vaccine. TCRdb reprocessed the RT-PCR reads via MiXCR and lists one record per CDR3 protein. The sample consists of 650,000 to 800,000 distinct CDR3 sequences, approximately 15% of them appearing once. Trimming removed 5 bases at V and 9 bases at J, with 12 bases between. The CDR3 extends over 13 amino acids. Germline lookup yields CDR1 SGHDT and CDR2 YYEEEE. The clonotype was recovered from a man in his fifties who received an inactivated influenza vaccine. The genes are TRBV5-6 and TRBJ1-6, with D possibly being TRBD1 (5 bases). The sample in question was PBMCs from blood, obtained approximately 15 days before vaccination. The chain's CDR3 is CASRMTVGSPLHF. In nucleotides, the CDR3 is TGTGCCAGCAGGATGACAGTCGGTTCACCCCTCCACTTT. Variable domain in full (rest from reference TRBV5-6 and TRBJ1-6): DAGVTQSPTHLIKTRGQQVTLRCSPKSGHDTVSWYQQALGQGPQFIFQYYEEEERQRGNFPDRFSGHQFPNYSSELNVNALLLGDSALYLCASRMTVGSPLHFGNGTRLTVT.